This entry lists 30 T cell receptor beta chains sequenced from one sample in a study of T cell repertoires in cytomegalovirus infection. TCRdb used MiXCR to reprocess the reads, holding one entry per CDR3 protein. The repertoire holds 400,000 or so distinct CDR3 sequences, with approximately 32% as singletons. Sequenced material: PBMCs. The receptors were sampled from a human donor in good health (CMV status not recorded). Some clones in this sample may be carry-over from other donors' samples.

This clonotype was counted a few times. The chain is built from TRBV12-3 or TRBV12-4 and TRBJ2-1; 10 nucleotides line up with TRBD1. The CDR3 contains 14 residues. The V segment lost 6 bases and the J segment 7 bases; nucleotides outside the gene matches: 6. The CDR3 sequence is CASSTWDRGNEQFF. CDR3 sequence (DNA): TGTGCCAGCAGCACCTGGGACAGGGGAAATGAGCAGTTCTTC.

This clonotype was observed many times. This chain uses TRBV7-6 with TRBJ2-3; 12 bases match TRBD2. V shed 5 bases and J 5 bases; nucleotides not matched to a gene: 2. This CDR3 is built from 14 residues. From germline, CDR1 is SGHVS and CDR2 FNYEAQ. DNA of the CDR3: TGTGCCAGCAGCCCGGGACTAGCGGGAGATACGCAGTATTTT. Protein sequence: CASSPGLAGDTQYF.

The chain combines TRBV6-2 or TRBV6-3 with TRBJ2-5, with 14 nucleotides matching TRBD2. The V gene's germline CDR1 is MNHEY and CDR2 SVGEGT. The CDR3 runs 17 residues. V was clipped by 0 bases and J by 5 bases; unmatched bases: 5. The chain's CDR3 is CASSYSTSGGAKETQYF. The CDR3 DNA reads TGTGCCAGCAGTTACTCGACTAGCGGGGGGGCTAAGGAGACCCAGTACTTC.

Ten or more counts support this clonotype. The chain recombines TRBV7-2 with TRBJ2-1, with 9 bases identical to TRBD2. This CDR3 region has 16 residues. V dropped 1 base and J dropped 8; count of bases not matched to a gene: 9. Germline-derived CDR1 and CDR2 are SGHTA and FQGNSA. The CDR3 is CASSLGPAGGTDEQFF. DNA for the CDR3: TGTGCCAGCAGCTTAGGGCCAGCGGGGGGTACGGATGAGCAGTTCTTC.

There are many counts of this clonotype. This chain joins TRBV7-9 and TRBJ1-2; unclear D gene. Germline CDR1 SEHNR, CDR2 FQNEAQ (reference sequence). Trimming shortened V by 10 bases and J by 6 bases, and 15 bases separated the two germline ends. The CDR3 runs to 12 residues. In DNA, the CDR3 is TGTGCCACGGGCGATGGTTGGGATGGCTACACCTTC. Its translation is CATGDGWDGYTF.

This clonotype was counted ten times or more. This rearrangement joins TRBV7-2 to TRBJ2-1, with 7 bases that match TRBD2. The CDR3 extends over 13 amino acids. Losses at the gene ends were 5 bases for V and 9 bases for J; bases not matched to a gene: 7. Looked up from germline, CDR1 is SGHTA and CDR2 is FQGNSA. The CDR3 DNA reads TGTGCCAGCAGCCCAAGCGTAGCGGGTGAGCAGTTCTTC. It yields the protein CASSPSVAGEQFF. Full variable domain (rest looked up from reference TRBV7-2 and TRBJ2-1): GAGVSQSPSNKVTEKGKDVELRCDPISGHTALYWYRQSLGQGLEFLIYFQGNSAPDKSGLPSDRFSAERTGGSVSTLTIQRTQQEDSAVYLCASSPSVAGEQFFGPGTRLTVL.

Remarks on this clonotype: It may be a read error: a sequence one base away is much more abundant. The J gene is TRBJ1-4, the V gene TRBV7-2, with D hard to call. CDR1 and CDR2 from the germline V gene are SGHTA and FQGNSA. This CDR3 spans 13 amino acids. The ends were cut back, 8 bases at V and 6 bases at J, with 13 bases in the middle. CDR3 DNA: TGTGCCAGCGGCGGGAACCGTGATGAAAAACTGTTTTTT. Protein: CASGGNRDEKLFF.

About this clonotype itself: One base away lies a much larger clone, so this may be a sequencing read error. The gene calls are TRBV15 and TRBJ2-3; D gene ambiguous. Between the trimmed V and J ends, which lost 5 bases and 3 bases, there was a span of 18 bases. The CDR3 runs 16 residues. Germline V CDR1 and CDR2: LNHNV, YYDKDF (reference sequence). The CDR3 spells CATSLNGRTGTDTQYF. DNA of the CDR3: TGTGCCACCAGCCTGAACGGTCGGACCGGGACAGATACGCAGTATTTT.

This clonotype was seen more than once but under ten times. This chain links TRBV2 with TRBJ2-1; TRBD1 might be the D (6 bases). CDR3 length: 14 amino acids. The V end was cut by 7 bases, the J end by 6 bases, with 16 bases between. CDR1 and CDR2 (germline): SNHLY, FYNNEI. The CDR3 reads CASTRHTGTNEQFF. The CDR3 DNA follows: TGTGCCAGCACCCGCCACACAGGGACCAATGAGCAGTTCTTC. Full variable domain (rest looked up from reference TRBV2 and TRBJ2-1): EPEVTQTPSHQVTQMGQEVILRCVPISNHLYFYWYRQILGQKVEFLVSFYNNEISEKSEIFDDQFSVERPDGSNFTLKIRSTKLEDSAMYFCASTRHTGTNEQFFGPGTRLTVL.

V and J are TRBV7-2 and TRBJ2-1, with 11 bases identical to TRBD2. The ends lost 1 base at V and 10 bases at J; junction bases unmatched: 9. The CDR3 extends over 16 amino acids. Per germline, CDR1 SGHTA and CDR2 FQGNSA. This chain's CDR3 is CASSLGGIAGGGEQFF. Written as DNA, the CDR3 is TGTGCCAGCAGCTTAGGAGGCATAGCGGGGGGGGGGGAGCAGTTCTTC.

J is TRBJ1-1 and V is TRBV5-1; 7 bases agree with TRBD1. With 4 bases clipped from V and 2 bases from J, the junction kept 5 bases outside the gene matches. Germline V gene lookup returns CDR1 SGHRS and CDR2 YFSETQ. CDR3 length: 14 amino acids. The CDR3: CASSNRDRNTEAFF. CDR3 bases: TGCGCCAGCAGCAACCGGGACAGAAACACTGAAGCTTTCTTT.

Comment on this clonotype: Likely a read error: the CDR3 ends without its conserved phenylalanine or tryptophan. This chain joins TRBV6-1 and TRBJ1-1; D not certain. The CDR3 extends over 11 amino acids. Germline CDR1 MNHNS, CDR2 SASEGT. The V end lost 8 bases, the J end lost 2 bases, and 6 bases lay between the germline ends. In nucleotides, the CDR3 is TGTGCCAGCCGATCTAACACTGAAGCTTTCTAT. It yields the protein CASRSNTEAFY.

The rearrangement uses TRBV12-3 or TRBV12-4 and TRBJ2-7; 7 nucleotides line up with TRBD1. This CDR3 is 13 amino acids long. The V and J ends lost 2 bases and 6 bases, in that order; junction bases with no gene match: 4. In DNA form, the CDR3 reads TGTGCCAGCAGTTTACTGACAGGGAGCGAGCAGTACTTC. Amino acid sequence: CASSLLTGSEQYF.

The genes are TRBV7-2 and TRBJ2-5, with D perhaps given as TRBD1 or TRBD2 (6 bases each). The CDR3 contains 15 residues. Per the germline V gene, CDR1 is SGHTA and CDR2 is FQGNSA. V gave up 5 bases and J gave up 1 base, with 14 bases separating them. The CDR3 DNA reads as TGTGCCAGCAGCCTAACAGGGACTTCCCAAGAGACCCAGTACTTC. It yields the protein CASSLTGTSQETQYF. The full variable domain, in which reference TRBV7-2 and TRBJ2-5 provide the parts outside the CDR3, is GAGVSQSPSNKVTEKGKDVELRCDPISGHTALYWYRQSLGQGLEFLIYFQGNSAPDKSGLPSDRFSAERTGGSVSTLTIQRTQQEDSAVYLCASSLTGTSQETQYFGPGTRLLVL.

The chain combines TRBV18 with TRBJ2-2; TRBD1 matches at 7 bases. CDR3 length: 15 amino acids. Trimming took 0 bases from V and 4 from J; bases not matched to a gene: 2. Germline V gene data show CDR1 as KGHSH and CDR2 as LQKENI. In DNA form, the CDR3 reads TGTGCCAGCTCACCACCAGGGGGCATCACCGGGGAGCTGTTTTTT. Amino acids: CASSPPGGITGELFF.

This chain joins TRBV29-1 and TRBJ2-5; 7 nucleotides agree with TRBD2. The CDR3 is made up of 18 amino acids. Germline-derived CDR1 and CDR2 are SQVTM and ANQGSEA. V was pared by 6 bases and J by 0 bases, with 19 bases of the junction left unmatched. The CDR3 sequence: CSVGGQAPRLADQETQYF. The CDR3 nucleotides are TGCAGCGTCGGAGGGCAGGCTCCGAGGCTAGCGGACCAAGAGACCCAGTACTTC. The variable domain in full, with the rest retrieved from reference TRBV29-1 and TRBJ2-5, is SAVISQKPSRDICQRGTSLTIQCQVDSQVTMMFWYRQQPGQSLTLIATANQGSEATYESGFVIDKFPISRPNLTFSTLTVSNMSPEDSSIYLCSVGGQAPRLADQETQYFGPGTRLLVL.

The V and J genes are TRBV12-5 and TRBJ1-2; perhaps TRBD1 as D (6 bases). The CDR3 covers 17 residues. CDR1 and CDR2 (germline): LGHNT, FRNRAP. With 4 bases removed from V and 0 bases from J, the gap between germline ends came to 18 bases. This chain's CDR3 is CASGWGLGSGPNYGYTF. CDR3 nucleotides: TGTGCTAGTGGTTGGGGGCTCGGTTCCGGTCCTAACTATGGCTACACCTTC.

Here the CDR3 DNA reads TGTGCCAGCAGTGCAGACAAGTGGGCCTATGGCTACACCTTC. This gives the protein CASSADKWAYGYTF. This chain joins TRBV2 and TRBJ1-2; D gene unclear. With 4 bases removed from V and 4 bases from J, the gap between germline ends came to 13 bases. The CDR3 runs to 14 residues. Germline V gene data show CDR1 as SNHLY and CDR2 as FYNNEI.

Concerning this clonotype itself: This CDR3 fails to terminate in the conserved phenylalanine or tryptophan, so it likely reflects a read error. The chain carries TRBV7-2 and TRBJ1-5, with D possibly being TRBD1 (6 bases). Per the germline V gene, CDR1 is SGHTA and CDR2 is FQGNSA. V was clipped by 5 bases and J by 10 bases, with 18 bases between them. The CDR3 is 14 amino acids. The CDR3 nucleotides read TGTGCCAGCAGCCCGGGGGGGGGCAGTCAACCCCAGCATTGT. Protein: CASSPGGGSQPQHC.

About this clonotype: A much larger clone differs from this one at a single base, so this may be a read error. The V gene is TRBV7-6, the J gene TRBJ2-7; D is possibly TRBD1 (6 bases). Germline-derived CDR1 and CDR2 are SGHVS and FNYEAQ. This CDR3 region has 17 residues. The chain's CDR3 is CASTLQGWGQFAYEQYF. The CDR3 DNA reads TGTGCCAGCACCTTACAGGGTTGGGGGCAGTTCGCCTACGAGCAGTACTTC.

This sequence joins TRBV10-3 and TRBJ1-1, with no clear D. V gave up 7 bases and J gave up 0 bases, with 9 bases separating them. The germline gives CDR1 ENHRY, CDR2 SYGVKD. This CDR3 region has 13 residues. CDR3 region: CAIIPDMNTEAFF. The DNA for the CDR3 is TGTGCCATCATCCCAGACATGAACACTGAAGCTTTCTTT.

This clonotype was detected only a few times. This chain connects TRBV4-3 to TRBJ1-1, with 8 nucleotides matching TRBD1. This CDR3 has 18 amino acids. Trimming at V came to 0 bases and at J to 2 bases, leaving 11 bases not matched to a gene. Germline assignment: CDR1 LGHNA and CDR2 YSLEER. CDR3 nucleotides: TGCGCCAGCAGCCAAGATGTGGACAGGGAGGTCGGAAACACTGAAGCTTTCTTT. Translation: CASSQDVDREVGNTEAFF.

This chain connects TRBV6-5 to TRBJ1-1; TRBD1 agrees at 9 bases. The CDR3 is 17 residues long. The germline CDR1 and CDR2 sequences are MNHEY and SVGAGI. V dropped 5 bases and J dropped 2; count of bases not matched to a gene: 12. The CDR3: CASSPRTGASFNTEAFF. The CDR3 region has the DNA TGTGCCAGCAGTCCCCGGACAGGGGCGTCCTTTAACACTGAAGCTTTCTTT.

On this clonotype: The CDR3 does not end in the conserved phenylalanine or tryptophan, so this is likely a read error. The chain recombines TRBV7-9 with TRBJ2-7; TRBD2 agrees at 7 bases. The V and J ends lost 5 bases and 7 bases, in that order; junction bases with no gene match: 14. From germline, CDR1 is SEHNR and CDR2 FQNEAQ (reference sequence). This CDR3 is built from 15 residues. The CDR3 is CASSRNIGGLYEQYC. As DNA, the CDR3 is TGTGCCAGCAGCAGGAATATCGGGGGGTTGTATGAGCAGTACTGC.

Of note for this clonotype: The CDR3 ends on some other residue instead of the conserved phenylalanine or tryptophan, so this is likely a read error. The CDR3 DNA reads as TGCGCCAGCAGCCAGCGGACTAGCGGGGGTACTTTCTCCTACGAGCAGTACTCC. It is translated as CASSQRTSGGTFSYEQYS. The rearrangement uses TRBV4-1 and TRBJ2-7, with 13 nucleotides matching TRBD2. The CDR3 spans 18 residues. CDR1 is MGHRA, CDR2 YSYEKL, per germline. V lost 3 bases to trimming and J lost 0 bases; unmatched junction nucleotides: 8.

The V call is TRBV11-2, the J call TRBJ2-2; D call uncertain. Trimming cost V 2 bases and J 2 bases, with 12 bases left between them. This CDR3 region has 16 residues. Germline V gene lookup returns CDR1 SGHAT and CDR2 FQNNGV. The CDR3 DNA reads as TGTGCCAGCAGCTTATGGGTGGCTTCCAACACCGGGGAGCTGTTTTTT. Translated: CASSLWVASNTGELFF.

This clonotype was counted only a few times. The V and J genes are TRBV5-1 and TRBJ2-7; D is perhaps TRBD1 (5 bases). The CDR3 extends over 15 amino acids. V lost 0 bases to trimming and J lost 5 bases, with 15 bases between them. Germline CDR1 reads SGHRS; CDR2 reads YFSETQ. CDR3 amino acids: CASSLGSGLIDEQYF. CDR3 sequence (DNA): TGCGCCAGCAGCTTGGGATCAGGGTTGATCGACGAGCAGTACTTC.

The chain employs TRBV6-5 and TRBJ1-6; D is possibly TRBD1 (6 bases). The V gene's germline CDR1 is MNHEY and CDR2 SVGAGI. V was trimmed by 0 bases and J by 7 bases, leaving 10 bases between them. The CDR3 covers 15 residues. Here the CDR3 DNA reads TGTGCCAGCAGTTACTCGAGGACAGCGAATTCACCCCTCCACTTT. Its translation: CASSYSRTANSPLHF.

The V gene is TRBV5-4, the J gene TRBJ1-6; D is unresolved. CDR1 and CDR2 (germline): SGHNT, YYREEE (reference sequence). This CDR3 comprises 17 residues. Trimming shortened V by 0 bases and J by 4 bases, and 14 bases separated the two germline ends. CDR3: CASSLGVGRTYNSPLHF. The CDR3 DNA sequence: TGTGCCAGCAGCTTGGGTGTAGGGAGGACTTATAATTCACCCCTCCACTTT.

This chain joins TRBV4-3 and TRBJ2-3, with TRBD2 as a possible D gene (7 bases). The germline V gene encodes CDR1 LGHNA and CDR2 YSLEER. V shed 0 bases and J shed 2 bases, with 9 bases lying between them. This CDR3 spans 15 amino acids. CDR3 nucleotide sequence: TGCGCCAGCAGCCAAGAGCGGGGGCCCACAGATACGCAGTATTTT. Translating gives CASSQERGPTDTQYF.